This entry lists 14 T cell receptor beta chains sequenced from one sample in a study of read filtering for tumor transcriptome and immune sequencing. Molecular barcoded adaptors covering alpha/delta and beta/gamma chains were used on 400 to 450 ng RNA. TCRdb reprocessed the reads via MiXCR and lists one record per CDR3 protein. This sample has about 130,000 distinct CDR3 sequences, with 13% found just once. Material for sequencing was a population of CD138-negative cells sorted from bone marrow. Receptors were obtained from a donor over 35 with multiple myeloma.

A word on this clonotype: Its ends do not fully match the called genes, so a read error is possible. The rearrangement links TRBV7-2 to TRBJ1-5; the D is unclear. The CDR3 runs 15 residues. CDR1 is SGHTA, CDR2 FQGNSA, per germline. DNA of the CDR3: TGTGCCAGCAGCTTAGTCCTAGGTAGCAATCATCCCCAGCATTTT. It encodes CASSLVLGSNHPQHF.

There are many counts of this clonotype. This chain joins TRBV7-2 and TRBJ2-7; 14 positions agree with TRBD2. The CDR3 contains 17 residues. The trim removed 3 bases at V and 2 bases at J, leaving 6 bases unmatched. Looked up from germline, CDR1 is SGHTA and CDR2 is FQGNSA. The CDR3 coding sequence is TGTGCCAGCAGCTTGACTAGCGGGAGGGAACGACCCTACGAGCAGTACTTC. Amino acid sequence: CASSLTSGRERPYEQYF.

The CDR3 region has the DNA TGCAGCGCCAGCCCACGGGGGGGCAATCAGCCCCAGCATTTT. As protein: CSASPRGGNQPQHF. The chain recombines TRBV20-1 with TRBJ1-5; the D gene is possibly TRBD1 (5 bases). Germline-derived CDR1 and CDR2 are DFQATT and SNEGSKA (reference sequence). The CDR3 loop spans 14 amino acids.

This clonotype was seen many times. This chain connects TRBV19 to TRBJ2-1, with TRBD2 matching over 10 bases. V gave up 3 bases and J gave up 4 bases; unmatched junction bases: 3. The CDR3 length is 15 residues. Germline V gene data show CDR1 as LNHDA and CDR2 as SQIVND (reference sequence). CDR3 in amino acids: CASSIGLAEYNEQFF. DNA for the CDR3: TGTGCCAGTAGTATCGGACTAGCGGAGTACAATGAGCAGTTCTTC. Based on the CDR3 plus reference TRBV19 and TRBJ2-1, the full variable domain is DGGITQSPKYLFRKEGQNVTLSCEQNLNHDAMYWYRQDPGQGLRLIYYSQIVNDFQKGDIAEGYSVSREKKESFPLTVTSAQKNPTAFYLCASSIGLAEYNEQFFGPGTRLTVL.

This clonotype was seen a few times. V usage is TRBV18 and J usage is TRBJ2-1; the D is unclear. This CDR3 comprises 16 residues. Trimming shortened V by 4 bases and J by 6 bases, and 19 bases separated the two germline ends. Germline V lookup: CDR1 KGHSH, CDR2 LQKENI. CDR3 DNA sequence: TGTGCCAGCTCACGAACCGACGGCAGCTGGGGCAATGAGCAGTTCTTC. It is translated as CASSRTDGSWGNEQFF.

This clonotype was found many times. The J gene is TRBJ1-5, the V gene TRBV25-1; 10 nucleotides agree with TRBD1. The J segment lost 6 bases and the V segment lost 9 bases, leaving 14 bases of the junction unmatched. CDR1 and CDR2 (germline): MGHDK, SYGVNS. This CDR3 comprises 16 residues. This CDR3 reads CARTDIPDRGLQPQHF. CDR3 coding DNA: TGTGCCAGGACCGATATACCTGACAGGGGGCTTCAGCCCCAGCATTTT.

This clonotype was observed at least ten times. The chain uses TRBV7-2 and TRBJ2-1; TRBD1 is a possible D gene (5 bases). V lost 5 bases to trimming and J lost 0 bases, with 14 bases between them. CDR3 length equals 16 residues. CDR1 SGHTA and CDR2 FQGNSA come from the germline V gene. The CDR3 is CASSPRQPGSYNEQFF. The CDR3 DNA follows: TGTGCCAGCAGCCCGAGACAGCCAGGCTCCTACAATGAGCAGTTCTTC. The full variable domain, in which reference TRBV7-2 and TRBJ2-1 provide the parts outside the CDR3, is GAGVSQSPSNKVTEKGKDVELRCDPISGHTALYWYRQSLGQGLEFLIYFQGNSAPDKSGLPSDRFSAERTGGSVSTLTIQRTQQEDSAVYLCASSPRQPGSYNEQFFGPGTRLTVL.

This clonotype was observed many times. The junction departs from germline at one end; a sequencing error may be responsible. The chain couples TRBV5-1 to TRBJ2-1; 7 bases agree with TRBD1. Germline loops: CDR1 SGHRS, CDR2 YFSETQ. The CDR3 is 13 residues long. The CDR3: CASSPGTENEQFF. CDR3 coding DNA: TGTGCCAGCAGCCCAGGGACAGAAAATGAGCAGTTCTTC. The full variable domain, its missing parts supplied by reference TRBV5-1 and TRBJ2-1, is KAGVTQTPRYLIKTRGQQVTLSCSPISGHRSVSWYQQTPGQGLQFLFEYFSETQRNKGNFPGRFSGRQFSNSRSEMNVSTLELGDSALYLCASSPGTENEQFFGPGTRLTVL.

In this sample, this clonotype turned up many times. The chain joins TRBV4-1 to TRBJ1-2; D possibly corresponds to TRBD1 (6 bases). Germline CDR1 reads MGHRA; CDR2 reads YSYEKL. The V and J ends lost 1 base and 4 bases respectively, with 13 bases between them. The CDR3 is 15 residues long. CDR3 bases: TGCGCCAGCAGCCAAGTCTTCCAGGGGACCTATGGCTACACCTTC. Translating it yields CASSQVFQGTYGYTF.

This clonotype was detected ten times or more. The chain links TRBV29-1 to TRBJ1-5; D is ambiguous. V was cut by 3 bases and J by 6 bases, with 12 bases left in between. This CDR3 is 13 amino acids long. From germline, CDR1 is SQVTM and CDR2 ANQGSEA. The CDR3 spells CSVEVSPGQPQHF. The CDR3 nucleotides read TGCAGCGTTGAGGTTAGCCCAGGTCAGCCCCAGCATTTT.

Regarding this clonotype: Possible read error: a much larger clone is one base away. DNA for the CDR3: TGCGCCAGCAGCCGTACAGGGGGCCACGAGCAGTACTTC. Its translation: CASSRTGGHEQYF. The chain recombines TRBV5-1 with TRBJ2-7, with 9 bases aligning to TRBD1. The CDR3 is 13 amino acids. Trimming cost V 4 bases and J 5 bases; bases outside gene matches: 4. Germline V lookup: CDR1 SGHRS, CDR2 YFSETQ.

This clonotype was seen ten or more times. The V and J genes are TRBV12-3 or TRBV12-4 and TRBJ2-1; D remains unclear. The V gene lost 7 bases and the J gene lost 8 bases, with 12 bases spanning the gap. The CDR3 length is 12 residues. CDR3 DNA: TGTGCCAGCACCCATGGGAAGGATGAGCAGTTCTTC. Amino acid sequence: CASTHGKDEQFF.

This clonotype was detected ten times or more. This sequence joins TRBV29-1 and TRBJ2-5; D unresolved. The germline V gene encodes CDR1 SQVTM and CDR2 ANQGSEA. CDR3 length: 13 amino acids. Trimming took off 2 bases at V and 3 bases at J, with 10 bases between the two ends. The DNA for the CDR3 is TGCAGCGTTGAATCAAGTACAAAAGAGACCCAGTACTTC. Protein sequence: CSVESSTKETQYF.

This rearrangement joins TRBV20-1 to TRBJ2-2; possibly TRBD1 or TRBD2 for D (6 bases each). CDR1 and CDR2 from the germline V gene are DFQATT and SNEGSKA (reference sequence). The germline V and J ends were trimmed by 7 bases and 5 bases, with 20 bases remaining between them. The CDR3 is 15 residues long. The CDR3 DNA is TGCAGTGTTCCCACAGGGAGGTGGGGGACCGGGGAGCTGTTTTTT. Protein sequence: CSVPTGRWGTGELFF.